This TCR beta chain is from a study of beta chain features in type 1 diabetes. Study-level points and caveats: Moderate yet significant TCRB CDR3 shortening was seen in Type 1 diabetes patients in all four CD4+ subsets.

Comments on this clone: The antigen remains undetermined.

What was sequenced were expressed TCRB transcripts, since all of the isolated RNA had been reverse transcribed. Assay used: immunoSEQ multiplex PCR; TCRdb lists only in-frame clones, some missing. The data contain around 690,000 clones, 9.5% to 15% of them seen just once; the ten biggest clones take up around 0.12%. V lost 4 bases, J lost 3 bases, and 2 bases lay in between. The CDR3 is 11 residues long. Germline-derived CDR1 and CDR2 are LNHNV and YYDKDF (reference sequence). The rearrangement links TRBV15 to TRBJ2-3; D is uncertain. Sequencing was done on a sample of naive CD4+ T cells from blood. This TCR was recovered from a man aged 30 to 45 with type 1 diabetes. This CDR3 reads CATSTTDTQYF. The CDR3, as DNA: TGTGCCACCAGCACAACAGATACGCAGTATTTT.